The following is a T cell receptor beta chain sequence with its context. Antigen specificity is unknown. The source of the sample is a study of shared clonotypes between healthy human individuals. An assay was performed, and its level was deep. This table comes from immunoSEQ multiplex PCR, and its TCRdb copy is limited to in-frame clones, with some not included. The data contain millions of clones, over 85% of them seen just once; the ten biggest clones take up about 1.1%. Study-level points and caveats: For naive CD4 cells, approximately 5% of clonotypes were shared across a handful of donors. Non-shared clonotypes were found to have lower generation probabilities than the clonotypes that were shared by all four of the sorted-subset donors.

CD45RO negativity and positive selection for CCR7 defined naive CD8 cells, a population that excluded terminally differentiated effector memory CD45RA+ cells. Nashville, Tennessee was home to all donors, each a Caucasian adult. Looked up from germline, CDR1 is MNHEY and CDR2 is SMNVEV (reference sequence). V lost 6 bases and J lost 5, with 14 bases in between. The CDR3 is 13 amino acids. The V and J genes are TRBV27 and TRBJ2-7, with D perhaps TRBD1 or TRBD2 (6 bases each). The sample taken for sequencing was naive CD8+ T cells sorted from blood. This clonotype was obtained from a man between 18 and 35 years old in good health. The CDR3 sequence is CASSPLGGDEQYF. CDR3 DNA: TGTGCCAGCAGCCCCCTGGGGGGCGACGAGCAGTACTTC.